The clone carrying this TCR beta chain was observed at least ten times. The antigen remains unidentified. For sequencing, patients were chosen who had shown expansion of CD8+CD57+ cells by flow cytometry. Every one of the patients had aplastic anemia (severe, acquired). V was clipped by 1 base and J by 1 base, with 7 bases between them. The CDR3 covers 14 residues. Germline V CDR1 and CDR2: SGHRS, YFSETQ. Investigators profiled TCR beta VDJ and CDR3 from genomic DNA template. TCRdb used MiXCR to reprocess the reads, holding one entry per CDR3 protein. This sample has hundreds of thousands of distinct CDR3 sequences, with around a third found just once. These data come from a study of CD8+CD57+ T cells in acquired aplastic anemia. As for the study in general: Mean DNA quantity obtained from sorted CD4+ and CD8+ cells was 2.5 to 4 ug. Overall study findings and caveats: Fewer than 35 CD8+ CDR3 sequences occurred in both the patients and the controls.

This sequence was found in a human donor with aplastic anemia. The genes are TRBV5-1 and TRBJ2-3, with a tentative D call TRBD2 (5 bases). The sequencing input was sorted CD4+, CD8+, or CD8+CD57+ T cells (not recorded which) from PBMCs. For the CDR3, the DNA is TGCGCCAGCAGCTTGACAGCGGGCACAGATACGCAGTATTTT. Its translation is CASSLTAGTDTQYF.